This T cell receptor beta chain was recorded in a study of liver allograft versus peripheral blood T cells. Overall study context: Peripheral blood of the recipients supplied T cell receptor repertoires that were compared with those in transplanted livers.

CDR3 length: 15 amino acids. The V and J ends lost 5 bases and 5 bases, in that order; junction bases with no gene match: 10. The germline V gene has CDR1 SGHTA and CDR2 FQGNSA. Each CDR3 protein is one row after TCRdb ran MiXCR on the reads. This table holds approximately 12,000 distinct CDR3 sequences, around 23% found once. The V call is TRBV7-2, the J call TRBJ2-5, with 8 bases lining up with TRBD1. The sequence came from a human patient who had a liver transplant. Some T cells may be supplied by the graft donor. The CDR3 nucleotides are TGTGCCAGCAGCAAACAGACAGGGGTCGGGGAGACCCAGTACTTC. It specifies CASSKQTGVGETQYF.